This T cell receptor (beta chain) was captured by sequencing in a study of shared clonotypes between healthy human individuals. Note on this clone: The antigen is undetermined.

General observations from the study: Only blood underwent sampling, and tissue repertoires likely differ.

This CDR3 is built from 15 residues. CDR1 is SGDLS and CDR2 is YYNGEE in the germline V gene. J lost 3 bases, V lost 0 bases, and 5 bases had no gene match. Evenly divided among several immunoSEQ plates was the genomic DNA of each subset. Using about 220 ng DNA, tens of thousands of T cell genomes, the sorted-subset replicate PCRs were run. TCRdb's copy holds only in-frame clones and misses some; the assay was immunoSEQ multiplex PCR. The table has 2 million to 2.5 million clones, roughly 90% seen once; the top ten hold around 0.4%. V gene TRBV9 combines with J gene TRBJ2-7, with TRBD1 matching over 8 bases. The specimen sequenced was naive CD4+ T cells from PBMCs. The subset denotes: CD45RA+ positively selected. The origin of this receptor is a man younger than 35 in good health. Some clones in this sample may be carry-over from other donors' samples. The CDR3 spells CASSVALGQGYEQYF. The CDR3 DNA reads TGTGCCAGCAGCGTAGCTCTTGGACAGGGCTACGAGCAGTACTTC.